The 6 T cell receptor beta chains in this list originate from one sample, sequenced in a study of immune heterogeneity within non-small cell lung tumors. Per sample, about 600 ng of bulk tumor genomic DNA was the template used. During surgery, several far-apart biopsies were obtained from every primary tumor. The study enrolled patients with untreated, newly diagnosed non-small cell lung cancer who underwent curative surgery. For the TCR beta CDR3, multiplex PCR with 32 V and 13 J primers performed the amplification. TCRdb called the multiplex PCR reads again in MiXCR, with one record for every CDR3 protein. The data contain about 22,000 distinct CDR3 sequences, 25% to 30% of them singletons. Sequencing input: lung tumor tissue. The origin of the receptors is a man in his forties or fifties with non-small cell lung cancer.

A few counts support this clonotype. The CDR3 sequence is CASSVGGGNTGELFF. CDR3 sequence (DNA): TGTGCCAGCAGCGTAGGAGGTGGGAACACCGGGGAGCTGTTTTTT. The chain employs TRBV9 and TRBJ2-2; D not certain. This CDR3 is built from 15 residues. Between the trimmed V and J ends, which lost 0 bases and 1 base, there was a span of 7 bases. Germline V gene sequence: CDR1 SGDLS, CDR2 YYNGEE.

The chain recombines TRBV12-3 or TRBV12-4 with TRBJ2-4; tentatively, D is TRBD2 (6 bases). The germline V and J ends were trimmed by 4 bases and 7 bases, with 17 bases remaining between them. CDR3 length: 15 amino acids. CDR3 residues: CASSSGGIRWNIQYF. The DNA of the CDR3 is TGTGCCAGCAGTTCTGGAGGGATCCGGTGGAACATTCAGTACTTC.

By share, this clonotype counts as medium-sized (0.01 to 0.1%). The chain links TRBV2 to TRBJ1-3, with D maybe TRBD1 (6 bases). Germline V gene data show CDR1 as SNHLY and CDR2 as FYNNEI. The V end lost 5 bases, the J end lost 0 bases, and 8 bases lay between the germline ends. The CDR3 is 14 residues long. CDR3 loop: CASSRDNSGNTIYF. The CDR3 bases are TGTGCCAGCAGTCGGGACAACTCTGGAAACACCATATATTTT.

In this sample, this clonotype turned up a few times. The chain is built from TRBV30 and TRBJ2-1; D uncertain. V was pared by 0 bases and J by 0 bases, with 6 bases between. CDR1 and CDR2 from the germline V gene are GTSNPN and SVGIG (reference sequence). The length of the CDR3 is 14 residues. The CDR3 reads CAWSVQYSYNEQFF. Here the CDR3 DNA reads TGTGCCTGGAGTGTCCAGTACTCCTACAATGAGCAGTTCTTC. Full variable domain (missing parts from reference TRBV30 and TRBJ2-1): SQTIHQWPATLVQPVGSPLSLECTVEGTSNPNLYWYRQAAGRGLQLLFYSVGIGQISSEVPQNLSASRPQDRQFILSSKKLLLSDSGFYLCAWSVQYSYNEQFFGPGTRLTVL.

Comments on this clonotype: A much larger clonotype is one base distant, so this may be a read error. This chain links TRBV2 with TRBJ2-7; D is unresolved. The CDR3 is 14 amino acids. Germline V gene lookup returns CDR1 SNHLY and CDR2 FYNNEI. The ends were cut back, 6 bases at V and 0 bases at J, with 12 bases in the middle. CDR3 residues: CASRLTASSYEQYF. In DNA form, the CDR3 reads TGTGCCAGCAGGCTAACGGCCTCCTCCTACGAGCAGTACTTC.

As regards this clonotype: A much more abundant neighbour one base away suggests this may be a read error. The chain couples TRBV11-3 to TRBJ2-1; TRBD2 might be the D (5 bases). The germline CDR1 and CDR2 sequences are SGHNT and YENEEA. V was pared by 1 base and J by 5 bases, with 18 bases between. The CDR3 runs 17 residues. The CDR3: CASSLVALANGNNEQFF. DNA for the CDR3: TGTGCCAGCAGCTTAGTTGCATTGGCTAACGGGAACAATGAGCAGTTCTTC.